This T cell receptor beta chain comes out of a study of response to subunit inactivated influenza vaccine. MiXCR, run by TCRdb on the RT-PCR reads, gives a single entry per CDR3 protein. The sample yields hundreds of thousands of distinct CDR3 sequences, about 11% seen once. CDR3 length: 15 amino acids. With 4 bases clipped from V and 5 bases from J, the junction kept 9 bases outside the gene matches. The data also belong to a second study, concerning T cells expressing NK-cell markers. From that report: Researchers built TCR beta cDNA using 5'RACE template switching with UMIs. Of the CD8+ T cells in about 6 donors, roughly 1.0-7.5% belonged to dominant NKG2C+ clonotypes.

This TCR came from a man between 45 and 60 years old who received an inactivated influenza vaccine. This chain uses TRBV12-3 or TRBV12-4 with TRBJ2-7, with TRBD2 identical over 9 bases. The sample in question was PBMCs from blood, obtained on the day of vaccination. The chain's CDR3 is CASSSRLAGEDEQYF. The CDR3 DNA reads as TGTGCCAGCAGTTCTCGGTTAGCGGGAGAGGACGAGCAGTACTTC.